This is a list of T cell receptor beta chains from one sample in a study of beta chain features in type 1 diabetes. Profiling relied on immunoSEQ multiplex PCR, and the TCRdb table lists in-frame clones only, not all of them. Of 240,000 or so clones listed, over 20% are singletons. The sample comprised naive CD4+ T cells from blood. The origin of the receptors is a woman between 40 and 50 years old with type 1 diabetes. Both conserved end residues are part of each CDR3. Fields, in order: D gene, V gene, clone size, J gene, CDR3 DNA, CDR3 protein. The D gene is left open where the match is weak. Clone size is not always given. Where it is, it says once, few, many or a class for expanded clones.

D: TRBD1
V: TRBV9
size: .
J: TRBJ2-7
DNA: TGTGCCAGCAGCCCCGGGACAGGGGGCAACGAGCAGTACTTC
CDR3: CASSPGTGGNEQYF

D: .
V: TRBV9
size: .
J: TRBJ1-2
DNA: TGTGCCAGCAGCGATACTCCGGGTCCTAACTATGGCTACACCTTC
CDR3: CASSDTPGPNYGYTF

D: .
V: TRBV19
size: few
J: TRBJ1-5
DNA: TGTGCCAGTAGTATCGCCGGACAGTACAATCAGCCCCAGCATTTT
CDR3: CASSIAGQYNQPQHF

D: TRBD1
V: TRBV28
size: .
J: TRBJ2-7
DNA: TGTGCCAGCAGTTCCGGACAGGGGATCTACGAGCAGTACTTC
CDR3: CASSSGQGIYEQYF

D: TRBD1
V: TRBV30
size: .
J: TRBJ1-5
DNA: TGTGCCTGGAGTTCCGACAGGGGGTTCGGATATAGCAATCAGCCCCAGCATTTT
CDR3: CAWSSDRGFGYSNQPQHF

D: .
V: TRBV7-9
size: few
J: TRBJ2-1
DNA: TGTGCCAGCAGCCGGAGCGGAATTGCCTACAATGAGCAGTTCTTC
CDR3: CASSRSGIAYNEQFF

D: .
V: TRBV11-2
size: .
J: TRBJ2-5
DNA: TGTGCCAGCAGCTTAGGTAGTGGGGGAGGAGAGACCCAGTACTTC
CDR3: CASSLGSGGGETQYF

D: .
V: TRBV5-1
size: few
J: TRBJ2-7
DNA: TGCGCCAGCACCCTTGGACAGCCGAGCTCCTACGAGCAGTACTTC
CDR3: CASTLGQPSSYEQYF

D: .
V: TRBV30
size: .
J: TRBJ1-1
DNA: TGTGCCTGGAGTGTACTAGGTGCGGGAAACACTGAAGCTTTCTTT
CDR3: CAWSVLGAGNTEAFF

D: .
V: TRBV4-2
size: .
J: TRBJ1-3
DNA: TGTGCCAGCAGCCGGGGAGACCCCGGCACTGGAAACACCATATATTTT
CDR3: CASSRGDPGTGNTIYF

D: .
V: TRBV2
size: .
J: TRBJ2-2
DNA: TGTGCCAGCAGTATAATGGAGGACGGGGAGCTGTTTTTT
CDR3: CASSIMEDGELFF

D: .
V: TRBV2
size: .
J: TRBJ1-2
DNA: TGTGCCAGCACAGCAGGAGGTTATGGCTACACCTTC
CDR3: CASTAGGYGYTF

D: TRBD1
V: TRBV18
size: few
J: TRBJ2-7
DNA: TGTGCCAGCTCACCGGGGACAGGGGAGGTATACGAGCAGTACTTC
CDR3: CASSPGTGEVYEQYF

D: TRBD1
V: TRBV7-2
size: few
J: TRBJ1-2
DNA: TGTGCCAGCAGCCCCCAGACAGGGGGCGCGACTATTCAGGGCTACACCTTC
CDR3: CASSPQTGGATIQGYTF

D: TRBD2
V: TRBV30
size: .
J: TRBJ2-1
DNA: TGTGCCTGGGGGGGACTAGCGGGAGGCAATGAGCAGTTCTTC
CDR3: CAWGGLAGGNEQFF

D: TRBD2
V: TRBV25-1
size: few
J: TRBJ2-7
DNA: TGTGCCCGGGAGAGCGGGAGGCGGGCCTTTTACGAGCAGTACTTC
CDR3: CARESGRRAFYEQYF

D: .
V: TRBV6-5
size: .
J: TRBJ2-7
DNA: TGTGCCAGCAGTTCCCTCGACCTTGGGAGTGGCTACGAGCAGTACTTC
CDR3: CASSSLDLGSGYEQYF

D: TRBD1
V: TRBV28
size: .
J: TRBJ2-1
DNA: TGTGCCAGCAGTTTAGAGGGGGCTAGGGGAGAGCAGTTCTTC
CDR3: CASSLEGARGEQFF

D: .
V: TRBV30
size: .
J: TRBJ2-1
DNA: TGTGCCTGGAGTGTTAGCGATGAGCAGTTCTTC
CDR3: CAWSVSDEQFF